A single sample gave rise to the 10 T cell receptor beta chains below, sequenced in a study of identical twins. TCRdb reprocessed the 5' RACE reads via MiXCR and lists one record per CDR3 protein. This sample has 700,000 or so distinct CDR3 sequences; over 8.5% occur once, and the top ten carry around 0.98%. These same data were also listed under a study on yellow fever vaccine responses in identical twins.

Material for sequencing was PBMCs. These receptors were obtained from a woman aged 18-30 years in good health.

The rearrangement links TRBV29-1 to TRBJ2-7; 11 bases fit TRBD1. The CDR3 runs to 13 residues. Germline values: CDR1 SQVTM, CDR2 ANQGSEA. J lost 7 bases, V lost 5 bases, and 7 bases had no gene match. DNA of the CDR3: TGCAGCGTTTCCATTGGGACAGGGGGAGAGCAGTACTTC. This codes for CSVSIGTGGEQYF.

The V call is TRBV30, the J call TRBJ2-1, with D hard to call. CDR3 size: 12 residues. The germline V gene encodes CDR1 GTSNPN and CDR2 SVGIG (reference sequence). The V end was cut by 1 base, the J end by 8 bases, with 9 bases between. CDR3 DNA: TGTGCCTGGAGTGGAAGGACGGATGAGCAGTTCTTC. This encodes CAWSGRTDEQFF. Variable domain in full (rest from reference TRBV30 and TRBJ2-1): SQTIHQWPATLVQPVGSPLSLECTVEGTSNPNLYWYRQAAGRGLQLLFYSVGIGQISSEVPQNLSASRPQDRQFILSSKKLLLSDSGFYLCAWSGRTDEQFFGPGTRLTVL.

A few counts support this clonotype. The rearrangement links TRBV28 to TRBJ2-7; D unclear. The CDR3 spans 15 residues. Germline CDR1 reads MDHEN; CDR2 reads SYDVKM. The V and J ends lost 1 base and 0 bases respectively, with 10 bases between them. As DNA, the CDR3 is TGTGCCAGCAGTTTATTCGCCAGGAGCTCCTACGAGCAGTACTTC. Its protein product is CASSLFARSSYEQYF.

A few counts support this clonotype. The gene calls are TRBV7-9 and TRBJ2-4, with D possibly TRBD1 on 6 matching bases. Trimming took 6 bases from V and 0 from J, leaving 15 bases between them. This CDR3 spans 16 amino acids. Germline values: CDR1 SEHNR, CDR2 FQNEAQ (reference sequence). The CDR3 region is CASRSGQNVAKNIQYF. The DNA for the CDR3 is TGTGCCAGCAGATCTGGACAGAATGTAGCCAAAAACATTCAGTACTTC.

This clonotype was recorded many times. The chain joins TRBV12-3 or TRBV12-4 to TRBJ2-2; unclear D gene. The V and J ends lost 6 bases and 0 bases respectively, with 5 bases between them. This CDR3 is built from 13 residues. The CDR3 sequence: CASRLANTGELFF. In DNA, the CDR3 is TGTGCCAGCAGGCTAGCGAACACCGGGGAGCTGTTTTTT.

This chain joins TRBV29-1 and TRBJ2-7; 8 bases fit TRBD1. The CDR3 has 14 residues. V lost 6 bases to trimming and J lost 2 bases; unmatched junction nucleotides: 9. Germline values: CDR1 SQVTM, CDR2 ANQGSEA. For the CDR3, the DNA is TGCAGCGTGCTAACAGGGGGAAGCGCCTACGAGCAGTACTTC. This encodes CSVLTGGSAYEQYF.

This clonotype was seen just once. The chain is built from TRBV2 and TRBJ1-2; D is unclear. Germline lookup yields CDR1 SNHLY and CDR2 FYNNEI. The CDR3 sequence is 13 residues long. V was shortened by 4 bases and J by 8 bases, with 14 bases between the two germline ends. CDR3 nucleotides: TGTGCCAGCAGTGGGACTGTCCGGCGAGGCTACACCTTC. The encoded protein is CASSGTVRRGYTF.

This clonotype was counted a few times. This chain links TRBV27 with TRBJ1-5; D possibly corresponds to TRBD1 (6 bases). V was pared by 4 bases and J by 0 bases, with 13 bases between. Germline CDR1 is MNHEY and CDR2 is SMNVEV (reference sequence). The CDR3 extends over 16 amino acids. CDR3 DNA sequence: TGTGCCAGCAGTTCCCAAGGGGGGGTTAGCAATCAGCCCCAGCATTTT. Its translation is CASSSQGGVSNQPQHF.

This clonotype was picked up a small number of times. The CDR3 loop reads CASSPEGKSYNEQFF. The CDR3 coding sequence is TGTGCCAGCAGCCCGGAGGGAAAATCCTACAATGAGCAGTTCTTC. The V and J genes are TRBV14 and TRBJ2-1; maybe TRBD2 (6 bases). This CDR3 comprises 15 residues. Between the trimmed V and J ends, which lost 4 bases and 1 base, there was a span of 11 bases. CDR1 is SGHDN, CDR2 FVKESK, per germline. The entire variable domain, with the rest obtained from reference TRBV14 and TRBJ2-1, is as follows: EAGVTQFPSHSVIEKGQTVTLRCDPISGHDNLYWYRRVMGKEIKFLLHFVKESKQDESGMPNNRFLAERTGGTYSTLKVQPAELEDSGVYFCASSPEGKSYNEQFFGPGTRLTVL.

V is TRBV6-5 and J is TRBJ2-7, with 8 bases identical to TRBD1. Trimming removed 0 bases from V and 4 bases from J; junction bases left unmatched: 2. The germline V gene encodes CDR1 MNHEY and CDR2 SVGAGI. This CDR3 is 14 amino acids long. The CDR3 bases are TGTGCCAGCAGTTACTCAAACAGGGGGTACGAGCAGTACTTC. Translation: CASSYSNRGYEQYF.